The rows below give T cell receptor beta chains drawn from one sample of a study of PD-L1 blockade in urothelial cancer. The method was immunoSEQ multiplex PCR; TCRdb's version includes in-frame clones alone and lacks a portion of them. The table shows 70,000 to 85,000 clones, with roughly 84% occurring only once. The sequenced sample was PBMCs, obtained around atezolizumab (anti-PD-L1) treatment. The receptors were gathered from a man between 65 and 85 years old with urothelial cancer. Both conserved end residues are part of each CDR3. D genes are given only for firm matches. Clone size appears in some rows only: once, few, many, or a class for an expanded clone.

j_call | v_call | clone_size | d_call | cdr3_nt | cdr3_aa
TRBJ2-2 | TRBV5-1 | . | TRBD2 | TGCGCCAGCGGTTTAAATAGCGGGGACGCCGGGGAGCTGTTTTTT | CASGLNSGDAGELFF
TRBJ2-6 | TRBV5-1 | . | . | TGCGCCAGCAGTTCAGTAGCGGTAGGGGCCAACGTCCTGACTTTC | CASSSVAVGANVLTF
TRBJ1-2 | TRBV9 | once | TRBD1 | TGTGCCAGCAGTACCCGACAGGGGGCGCTGGGCTACACCTTC | CASSTRQGALGYTF
TRBJ1-1 | TRBV28 | . | TRBD1 | TGTGCCAGCCGCCCAAGTGGGACAGTCCGTTTTGAAGCTTTCTTT | CASRPSGTVRFEAFF
TRBJ1-1 | TRBV5-1 | . | . | TGCGCCAGCACCGCCGGCGGGTCAAACACTGAAGCTTTCTTT | CASTAGGSNTEAFF
TRBJ1-2 | TRBV29-1 | . | . | TGCAGCGTTCAGGGTTTAGATGGCTACACCTTC | CSVQGLDGYTF
TRBJ2-1 | TRBV6-5 | . | . | TGTGCCAGCAGTTACTCGGGGAGCTCCTACAATGAGCAGTTCTTC | CASSYSGSSYNEQFF
TRBJ2-7 | TRBV5-1 | . | TRBD1 | TGCGCCAGCAGCTTGAAACAGGGGGCCTACGAGCAGTACTTC | CASSLKQGAYEQYF
TRBJ2-3 | TRBV5-8 | . | TRBD1 | TGTGCCAGCAGCTCCGGATGGGGACAGGGGCAGGAAGATACGCAGTATTTT | CASSSGWGQGQEDTQYF
TRBJ2-7 | TRBV7-2 | . | TRBD2 | TGTGCCAGCAGCCGGAGCCTAGCGGTCTCCTACGAGCAGTACTTC | CASSRSLAVSYEQYF
TRBJ2-1 | TRBV28 | . | TRBD2 | TGTGCCAGCAGAACTGCAGCGGGAGCCTACAATGAGCAGTTCTTC | CASRTAAGAYNEQFF
TRBJ2-3 | TRBV7-8 | . | TRBD1 | TGTGCCAGCATGCCTGAGACAGGGGGTCCAGATACGCAGTATTTT | CASMPETGGPDTQYF
TRBJ2-3 | TRBV19 | . | . | TGTGCCAGTAGTATTAGCCCCCTCCAGGGAACTGGCACAGATACGCAGTATTTT | CASSISPLQGTGTDTQYF
TRBJ2-7 | TRBV19 | . | TRBD1 | TGTGCCAGTAGTACGAACAGGGGGGCGGTCGGCTACGAGCAGTACTTC | CASSTNRGAVGYEQYF
TRBJ2-7 | TRBV5-8 | . | . | TGTGCCAGCAGCTTGGGCCCGTTGCGGCAGGGCTCCTACGAGCAGTACTTC | CASSLGPLRQGSYEQYF
TRBJ2-1 | TRBV9 | . | . | TGTGCCAGCAGCGTAGGTAGCGGTACCTACAATGAGCAGTTCTTC | CASSVGSGTYNEQFF
TRBJ2-1 | TRBV5-1 | . | . | TGCGCCAGCAGCTCGACCACTTTAACAGGGCGTGAGCAGTTCTTC | CASSSTTLTGREQFF
TRBJ1-4 | TRBV6-5 | . | . | TGTGCCAGCAGTTACTACCAGGGTCGAGCGAATGAAAAACTGTTTTTT | CASSYYQGRANEKLFF
TRBJ2-2 | TRBV19 | . | . | TGTGCCAGTAGTATTCTCCCCGCGTCCGGGGAGCTGTTTTTT | CASSILPASGELFF
TRBJ1-2 | TRBV6-1 | . | TRBD1 | TGTGCCAGCAGCGGGACAGGGGCGTCGTATGGCTACACCTTC | CASSGTGASYGYTF
TRBJ1-3 | TRBV5-5 | . | TRBD1 | TGTGCCAGCAGCTATCAGGGGGCTACTGGAAACACCATATATTTT | CASSYQGATGNTIYF
TRBJ2-7 | TRBV6-4 | . | . | TGTGCCAGCAGTGACTCTATCGGAGTATGCGAGCAGTACTTC | CASSDSIGVCEQYF
TRBJ1-4 | TRBV7-3 | . | . | TGTGCCAGCAGCATCGATCCCCAGGGTAAACTGTTTTTT | CASSIDPQGKLFF
TRBJ2-7 | TRBV9 | . | . | TGTGCCAGCAGCGTAGAAGCTGCAGGGCGCTACGAGCAGTACTTC | CASSVEAAGRYEQYF
TRBJ2-3 | TRBV5-4 | . | TRBD2 | TGTGCCAGCAGCCTAGCCGGGACTAGCGGTACAGATACGCAGTATTTT | CASSLAGTSGTDTQYF
TRBJ1-2 | TRBV25-1 | . | TRBD1 | TGTGCCACTTACAGGGGGCAGGGTGGCTACACCTTC | CATYRGQGGYTF
TRBJ2-1 | TRBV11-2 | once | . | TGTGCCAGCAGCCTGGCGGAGGAGCAGTTCTTC | CASSLAEEQFF
TRBJ2-3 | TRBV19 | . | . | TGTGCCAGTAGTATGGGCGCAGGGATAGGAGATACGCAGTATTTT | CASSMGAGIGDTQYF
TRBJ1-5 | TRBV19 | . | . | TGTGCCAGTAGTATCCGTCCCCTTACAGGCAGTCAGCCCCAGCATTTT | CASSIRPLTGSQPQHF
TRBJ1-4 | TRBV14 | . | TRBD1 | TGTGCCAGCAGCCAAGAACAGGGGCCCATTGGAAAACTGTTTTTT | CASSQEQGPIGKLFF
TRBJ2-3 | TRBV7-6 | . | . | TGTGCCAGCACCCTTACGGGGAGTTATACAGATACGCAGTATTTT | CASTLTGSYTDTQYF
TRBJ1-5 | TRBV7-2 | . | . | TGTGCCAGCAGCTTAGCTGGGGGGGACAATCAGCCCCAGCATTTT | CASSLAGGDNQPQHF
TRBJ2-5 | TRBV28 | few | . | TGTGCCAGCAGTTTCCCCCACGGTCTCAACCCGGAGGGGCAAGAGACCCAGTACTTC | CASSFPHGLNPEGQETQYF